A single sample is the source of the 3 T cell receptor beta chains below, sequenced in a study of T cells in Graves' hyperthyroidism and ophthalmopathy. TCR beta CDR3 regions were amplified from RNA transcripts. HTBI primers were employed in a first-round RT-PCR of the TCR CDR3. MiXCR, applied by TCRdb to the multiplex PCR reads, yields one record per CDR3 protein. The sample shows about 520,000 distinct CDR3 sequences, around a quarter of them seen only once. The sequenced material came from blood. Receptor source: a woman in her 30s with Graves' ophthalmopathy.

This clonotype was counted between two and nine times. The chain has TRBV7-9 and TRBJ1-2, with TRBD1 matching over 8 bases. The J segment lost 3 bases and the V segment lost 5 bases, leaving 5 bases of the junction unmatched. The CDR3 covers 14 residues. Germline lookup yields CDR1 SEHNR and CDR2 FQNEAQ (reference sequence). CDR3 coding DNA: TGTGCCAGCAGCCGAATGACAGGGGACTATGGCTACACCTTC. Its translation is CASSRMTGDYGYTF. The full variable domain, its missing parts supplied by reference TRBV7-9 and TRBJ1-2, is DTGVSQNPRHKITKRGQNVTFRCDPISEHNRLYWYRQTLGQGPEFLTYFQNEAQLEKSRLLSDRFSAERPKGSFSTLEIQRTEQGDSAMYLCASSRMTGDYGYTFGSGTRLTVV.

The sample holds many counts of this clonotype. The J gene is TRBJ1-5, the V gene TRBV6-2 or TRBV6-3; possibly TRBD1 for D (5 bases). Trimming shortened V by 10 bases and J by 4 bases, and 20 bases separated the two germline ends. This CDR3 is 15 amino acids long. Germline CDR1 reads MNHEY; CDR2 reads SVGEGT. CDR3 nucleotides: TGTGCCACCAGGCCCCTCCCGGACAAAAATCAGCCCCAGCATTTT. It yields the protein CATRPLPDKNQPQHF.

This clonotype has ten or more counts. The V gene is TRBV5-1, the J gene TRBJ2-7; D might be TRBD1 (6 bases). This CDR3 contains 14 residues. V was shortened by 4 bases and J by 0 bases, with 11 bases between the two germline ends. CDR1 SGHRS and CDR2 YFSETQ come from the germline V gene. This CDR3 is CASSPGQLSYEQYF. In nucleotides, the CDR3 is TGCGCCAGCAGCCCCGGACAGCTCTCCTACGAGCAGTACTTC.